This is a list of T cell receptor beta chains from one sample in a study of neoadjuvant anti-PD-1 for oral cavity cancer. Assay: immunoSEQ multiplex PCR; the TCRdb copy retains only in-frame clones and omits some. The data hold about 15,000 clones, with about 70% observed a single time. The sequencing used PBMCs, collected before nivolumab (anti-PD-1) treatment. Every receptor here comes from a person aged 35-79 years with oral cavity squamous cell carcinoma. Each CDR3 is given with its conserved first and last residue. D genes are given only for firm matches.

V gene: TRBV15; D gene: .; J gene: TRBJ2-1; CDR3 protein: CATSRDSLYDNEQFF
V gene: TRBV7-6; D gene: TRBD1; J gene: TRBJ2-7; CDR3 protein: CASSLARRGTGFYF
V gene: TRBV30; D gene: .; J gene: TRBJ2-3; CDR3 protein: CAWSVGPGTDTQYF
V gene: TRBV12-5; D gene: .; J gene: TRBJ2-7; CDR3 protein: CASGLVLGIANYEQYF
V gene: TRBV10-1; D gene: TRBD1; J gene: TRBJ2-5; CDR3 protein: CASSDEGWDRGQETQYF
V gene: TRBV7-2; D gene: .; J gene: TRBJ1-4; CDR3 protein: CASSSDVGRGKLFF
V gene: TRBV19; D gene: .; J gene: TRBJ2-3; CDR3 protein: CASSMQGTDTQYF
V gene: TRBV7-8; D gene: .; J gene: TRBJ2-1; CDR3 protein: CASSLGTDNEQFF
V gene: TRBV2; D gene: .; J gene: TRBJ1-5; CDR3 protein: CASRSSEASNQPQHF
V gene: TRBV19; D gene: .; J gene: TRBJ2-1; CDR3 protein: CASSIIQGSGNEQFF
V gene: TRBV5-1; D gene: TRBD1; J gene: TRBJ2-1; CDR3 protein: CASRVGRQGANEQFF
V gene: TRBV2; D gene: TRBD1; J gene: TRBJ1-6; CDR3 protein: CASSVQGESSPLHF
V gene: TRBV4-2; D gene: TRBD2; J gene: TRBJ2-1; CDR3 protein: CASSQAGLVPTSYNEQFF
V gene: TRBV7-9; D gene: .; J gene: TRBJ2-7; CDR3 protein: CASSLAHSSYEQYF
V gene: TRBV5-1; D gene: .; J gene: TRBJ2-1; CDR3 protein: CASSLEGSYNEQFF